The source of this T cell receptor (beta chain) is a study of blood T cell repertoires in COVID-19 (dated by TCRdb to 2018 to 2021). Turning to the overall study: Samples from collaborators originated in the United States, Italy and Spain and spanned both the acute and convalescent phases of COVID-19. Deeply sampled blood TCRbeta repertoires from subjects exposed to, actively infected with, or recovered from COVID-19 were included in the dataset. Where available, HLA class I and class II types were taken from metadata supplied by the sample provider and were not determined by assay-based typing. The repertoires were made available in a free public database intended to serve as a resource for research on the immune response to SARS-CoV-2. Sample metadata almost always included a de-identified subject ID, COVID-19 status, age in years and sex. The material from the prospective study consisted of cDNA or gDNA derived from T cells, B-cell-depleted T cells, or PBMCs. Samples were obtained from the ongoing ImmuneRACE study (first 160 participants) and from over 1,000 subjects provided by 6 global collaborators. What the authors observed across the whole study: The amount of clinical and demographic metadata varied by source and participant and was provided uncurated.

The collaborating institutions used their own protocols to collect whole blood in K2EDTA tubes. For TCRbeta analysis, collaborator samples were shipped as frozen whole blood, as isolated PBMCs, or as DNA extracted from either sample type. TCRbeta CDR3 regions were amplified from genomic DNA by means of the immunoSEQ Assay, a bias-controlled multiplex PCR. Per the original workflow: The number of nucleated cells in each sample was estimated by amplification of reference gene primers within the assay. To quantify the absolute abundance of each unique TCRbeta CDR3 rearrangement, sequence reads were collapsed and filtered. For each sample, productive Simpson clonality was calculated as the square root of Simpson's diversity index across productive rearrangements. What TCRdb holds here is the immuneACCESS table cut down to in-frame rearrangements. Part of the clones is not present; checked against another copy, under half of the missing clones reflect an unresolved V gene, and the others are unexplained. Clone size and the V and J calls come from that table; the DNA yielded D and trimming. This sample holds approximately 220,000 clones; around 86% were observed only once. Jointly, the top ten make up 3.5% to 5% of the sample.

The germline V gene specifies MNHEY as CDR1 and SVGAGI as CDR2. Spanning cysteine to phenylalanine, the CDR3 consists of 15 amino acids. Only the CDR3 DNA stays, 45 bases, in frame from base 1. The junction shows trimming of 5 bases on V and 9 bases on J, and the gene matches do not reach 13 bases of it. To note about this clone: The antigen it binds to is not known. Within one base of it there is no much larger clone, and no base qualities were kept.

The sequence was obtained from a man aged 45-65 years with acute or convalescent COVID-19. The sample comprised peripheral blood. In this chain, TRBV6-5 is recombined with TRBJ2-1; 7 junctional bases match TRBD1. CDR3 loop: CASSRTGSISGEQFF. The DNA sequence is given as TGTGCCAGCAGTCGGACAGGATCGATTAGTGGTGAGCAGTTCTTC.